This TCR beta chain was observed in a study of blood T cells in healthy people across ages. General study findings and limits: Diversity was higher, and naive CD4+ cells more numerous, in long-lived donors than in aged donors. A strong correlation between TCR beta diversity and naive T cell percentage was seen. Estimates based on one million T cells were treated as lower bounds.

A sample-barcoded 5' primer and a J-beta primer mix were used in a second PCR of about 6 to 11 cycles. TCRdb analysed the 5' RACE reads with MiXCR anew, one entry per CDR3 protein. Of about 930,000 distinct CDR3 sequences listed, 25% to 35% are singletons. This clonotype was observed a handful of times. Its antigen is unidentified. Trimming cost V 4 bases and J 4 bases; bases outside gene matches: 10. Looked up from germline, CDR1 is SGDLS and CDR2 is YYNGEE. The length of the CDR3 is 16 residues. The sample was also reused in another study, on T cells of mothers and their children. That paper notes: Mothers yielded over 8 million CDR3 reads, children several million each.

The clonotype comes from a woman aged 40 to 55 in good health. The chain has TRBV9 and TRBJ2-2, with TRBD2 matching over 7 bases. Sequenced material: blood. The CDR3 DNA is TGTGCCAGCAGCCCCCCCCCGCGCGGGAGCACCGGGGAGCTGTTTTTT. Translated: CASSPPPRGSTGELFF.